This T cell receptor (beta chain) comes out of a study of T cell repertoires in cytomegalovirus infection. Study context: The authors relied on CMV epitopes, both recently identified HLA-C-restricted and well-studied HLA-B-restricted.

V was clipped by 4 bases and J by 3 bases, with 10 bases between them. The CDR3 consists of 14 residues. Looked up from germline, CDR1 is SGHTA and CDR2 is FQGNSA. Using its own MiXCR run on the reads, TCRdb lists one record per CDR3 protein. The sample yields around 900,000 distinct CDR3 sequences, around 32% seen once. Comment on this clonotype: Its target is unknown. This may be a read error: a much more frequent sequence differs by one nucleotide.

The sample was cultured CD8+ T cells from PBMCs, taken from culture after CMV antigen stimulation. The TCR comes from a human donor in good health (CMV status not recorded). Some clones in this sample may be carry-over from other donors' samples. This chain joins TRBV7-2 and TRBJ1-5; maybe TRBD1 (6 bases). The DNA of the CDR3 is TGTGCCAGCAGCTCGCGACAGGACAATCAGCCCCAGCATTTT. This codes for CASSSRQDNQPQHF.